The table lists the clone carrying this T cell receptor beta chain with a few counts. V dropped 5 bases and J dropped 0 bases, with 13 bases sitting between them. The CDR3 extends over 15 amino acids. CDR1 is SGHTA, CDR2 FQGNSA, per germline. This sample was included in a study of blood T cells in healthy people across ages. A second PCR, run for roughly 7 to 11 cycles, used a sample-barcoded 5' primer plus a J-beta primer mix. TCRdb ran MiXCR on the 5' RACE reads and lists one entry per CDR3 protein. The sample yields about 1.8 million distinct CDR3 sequences, 49% seen once. Whenever a sample was processed, at least 6.5 million PBMCs were isolated.

This TCR was sampled from a woman in her thirties or forties in good health. The specimen was blood. The chain employs TRBV7-2 and TRBJ1-2; D remains ambiguous. This CDR3 is CASSQETGSNYGYTF. DNA of the CDR3: TGTGCCAGCAGCCAGGAGACTGGTTCTAACTATGGCTACACCTTC.